This T cell receptor (beta chain) stems from a study of CXCR3-negative and CXCR3-positive naive CD8 T cells. Looking at the study overall: TRB reads totalled about 140 million, about 1.5 +/- 0.3 million per library. Broader study findings: Both naive subsets, CXCR3-negative and CXCR3-positive, displayed similar TRBV-TRBJ usage, unlike memory cells. Naive cells with CXCR3 showed TRB CDR3s that were more hydrophobic than those in CXCR3-negative naive cells.

Of note for this clonotype: Its antigen is still unknown.

Naive CD8+ T cells were CD45RO-CCR7+CD27+CD95-. Libraries were UMI-labeled 5' RACE TRB cDNA. No DNA is given; TCRdb re-called the 5' RACE reads and lists each CDR3 protein once. In total, the table holds some 50,000 distinct CDR3 sequences. The CDR3 is 16 residues long. This clonotype originated in a human donor in good health. Some clones in this sample may be carry-over from other donors' samples. The J gene is TRBJ2-1, the V gene TRBV12-3 or TRBV12-4; no DNA is available, so the TRBD2 call from TCRdb remains unchecked. Material: naive CXCR3- CD8+ T cells from blood. Subset specified: CD45RO-CCR7+CD27+CD95- naive CD8+ T cells lacking CXCR3 (TNR3-). CDR3 in amino acids: CASMGLAGGLLNEQFF.